A selection of T cell receptor beta chains follows, all from one sample in a study of cytomegalovirus exposure and HLA in healthy donors. The table came from immunoSEQ multiplex PCR; TCRdb's copy has only in-frame clones and leaves some out. The sample includes 90,000 to 140,000 clones, roughly 15% of them seen just once. The specimen sequenced was PBMCs. The receptors derive from a female donor in good health and CMV-seronegative. Each CDR3 is given with its conserved first and last residue. A D gene is named only where the DNA matches it firmly. The size entry is marked missing in some rows and otherwise reads once, few, many or a size class.

V: TRBV6-5
D: TRBD2
size: -
J: TRBJ2-7
DNA: TGTGCCAGCAGTTATGGAGCGGGGGGAGTTTACGAGCAGTACTTC
CDR3: CASSYGAGGVYEQYF

V: TRBV9
D: -
size: few
J: TRBJ1-5
DNA: TGTGCCAGCAGCGTAGCTGGGGGGAATAATCAGCCCCAGCATTTT
CDR3: CASSVAGGNNQPQHF

V: TRBV2
D: -
size: few
J: TRBJ1-4
DNA: TGTGCCAGCAGATTCACAGGCGGAAAACTGTTTTTT
CDR3: CASRFTGGKLFF

V: TRBV25-1
D: TRBD1
size: few
J: TRBJ1-2
DNA: TGTGCCAGCAGTGAATCATTCGGGACAGGGAGAGGTAGCTATGGCTACACCTTC
CDR3: CASSESFGTGRGSYGYTF

V: TRBV23-1
D: TRBD2
size: few
J: TRBJ2-7
DNA: TGCGCCAGCAGACCAGGGACTAGCGGGAGCTACGAGCAGTACTTC
CDR3: CASRPGTSGSYEQYF

V: TRBV6-5
D: -
size: -
J: TRBJ1-2
DNA: TGTGCCAGCAGTTCCGACATCTCCTATGGCTACACCTTC
CDR3: CASSSDISYGYTF

V: TRBV29-1
D: -
size: -
J: TRBJ2-7
DNA: TGCAGCGTTGAAAGGGCGGGACCCTACGAGCAGTACTTC
CDR3: CSVERAGPYEQYF

V: TRBV4-2
D: TRBD2
size: few
J: TRBJ2-7
DNA: TGTGCCAGCAGCCAAGGTCTAGCGGGAGAGCAGTACTTC
CDR3: CASSQGLAGEQYF

V: TRBV6-5
D: TRBD1
size: few
J: TRBJ1-2
DNA: TGTGCCAGCAGTCGTGGACAGGGAGTTTTCTATGGCTACACCTTC
CDR3: CASSRGQGVFYGYTF

V: TRBV6-5
D: TRBD1
size: -
J: TRBJ2-7
DNA: TGTGCCAGCAGTCCACGACAGGGTTCCTACGAGCAGTACTTC
CDR3: CASSPRQGSYEQYF

V: TRBV18
D: -
size: -
J: TRBJ2-7
DNA: TGTGCCAGCTCACCGGACAGAAGCTCCTACGAGCAGTACTTC
CDR3: CASSPDRSSYEQYF

V: TRBV6-1
D: -
size: few
J: TRBJ2-5
DNA: TGTGCCAGCAGCCACGAGCGGTGGGAGACCCAGTACTTC
CDR3: CASSHERWETQYF

V: TRBV28
D: -
size: -
J: TRBJ1-2
DNA: TGTGCCAGCAGTTTATGGCAGGCACACTATGGCTACACCTTC
CDR3: CASSLWQAHYGYTF

V: TRBV10-2
D: TRBD1
size: -
J: TRBJ1-5
DNA: TGCGCCAGCGGGGGACAGGGGGGTCAGCCCCAGCATTTT
CDR3: CASGGQGGQPQHF

V: TRBV7-7
D: TRBD2
size: few
J: TRBJ2-5
DNA: TGTGCTAGCAGCATCAGAAGAGGGACTAGCGGGAGGGCCCGGGAGACCCAGTACTTC
CDR3: CASSIRRGTSGRARETQYF

V: TRBV7-2
D: -
size: few
J: TRBJ1-4
DNA: TGTGCCAGCAGCTTGTTTGGGAGTACTAATGAAAAACTGTTTTTT
CDR3: CASSLFGSTNEKLFF

V: TRBV28
D: -
size: -
J: TRBJ2-7
DNA: TGTGCCAGCAGAAAAAGCCCCCTCCAGGATCCTTACGAGCAGTACTTC
CDR3: CASRKSPLQDPYEQYF